The rows below give T cell receptor beta chains drawn from one sample of a study of shared clonotypes between healthy human individuals. The data were produced by immunoSEQ multiplex PCR, yet TCRdb's version contains in-frame clones alone and is incomplete. The data show about 1 million clones, about 80% seen once. The specimen was memory CD4+ T cells sorted from blood. These receptors were collected from a man younger than 30 in good health. Both conserved end residues are part of each CDR3. D genes are given only for firm matches. Clone size is not always given. Where it is, it says once, few, many or a class for expanded clones.

d_gene,abundance,v_gene,j_gene,CDR3nt,CDR3aa
NA,NA,TRBV6-5,TRBJ1-1,TGTGCCAGCAGCAGGGGCTCGGCCACTGAAGCTTTCTTT,CASSRGSATEAFF
NA,NA,TRBV10-1,TRBJ2-3,TGCGCCAGCAGTGAGTTAAGGCAGGGGTCCACAGATACGCAGTATTTT,CASSELRQGSTDTQYF
NA,few,TRBV6-5,TRBJ1-6,TGTGCCAGCAGTTACGGCCAATCGCCCCTCCACTTT,CASSYGQSPLHF
NA,NA,TRBV15,TRBJ1-2,TGTGCCACCAGCAGAGAAACCTCGACTGGCTACACCTTC,CATSRETSTGYTF
NA,NA,TRBV23-1,TRBJ1-1,TGCGCCAGCAGTCATACCAGGGGAGGCCACACTGAAGCTTTCTTT,CASSHTRGGHTEAFF
TRBD2,NA,TRBV2,TRBJ2-2,TGTGCCAGCAGCAGAGCGGGAGGCGACACCGGGGAGCTGTTTTTT,CASSRAGGDTGELFF
TRBD1,NA,TRBV6-1,TRBJ1-4,TGTGCCAGCAGGGGGACAGGCTTTAATGAAAAACTGTTTTTT,CASRGTGFNEKLFF
TRBD1,NA,TRBV10-3,TRBJ2-7,TGTGCCATCAGTGACCAAACAGGGGGCTCACCCTACGAGCAGTACTTC,CAISDQTGGSPYEQYF
NA,NA,TRBV5-1,TRBJ2-7,TGCGCCAGCAGCTTGGTAGGGGCTGGGGAGCAGTACTTC,CASSLVGAGEQYF
NA,NA,TRBV18,TRBJ2-7,TGTGCCAGCTCACCTGGACAGCACTACGAGCAGTACTTC,CASSPGQHYEQYF
NA,NA,TRBV6-5,TRBJ2-7,TGTGCCAGCAGTTATTTTGACGAGCAGTACTTC,CASSYFDEQYF
NA,once,TRBV5-4,TRBJ2-1,TGTGCCAGCAGCCTGGGGGGGCCGTCCTACAATGAGCAGTTCTTC,CASSLGGPSYNEQFF
TRBD1,NA,TRBV5-5,TRBJ1-1,TGTGCCAGCAGCTCCTATGGGACAGTGAACACTGAAGCTTTCTTT,CASSSYGTVNTEAFF
NA,NA,TRBV23-1,TRBJ2-7,TGCGCCAGCAGTCAATCGGCGGAGACCTACGAGCAGTACTTC,CASSQSAETYEQYF
NA,NA,TRBV19,TRBJ1-1,TGTGCCAGTAGGTATACAAGGGTTACCCCTGAAGCTTTCTTT,CASRYTRVTPEAFF
TRBD1,NA,TRBV5-4,TRBJ1-6,TGTGCCAGCAGCCTGACAGGGCCGGGTAATTCACCCCTCCACTTT,CASSLTGPGNSPLHF
TRBD2,NA,TRBV15,TRBJ2-1,TGTGCCACCAGCAGAGGTGGGAACGGGGGGGCCATGTTCTTC,CATSRGGNGGAMFF
NA,few,TRBV6-1,TRBJ2-3,TGTGCCAGCAGTGAAGCCCTCACGACGCAGTATTTT,CASSEALTTQYF
NA,once,TRBV5-1,TRBJ2-7,TGCGCCAGCAGCTTGTGGGGGGACTACGAGCAGTACTTC,CASSLWGDYEQYF
TRBD2,NA,TRBV5-6,TRBJ2-7,TGTGCCAGCAGCCGACTAGCGGGAGACGAGCAGTACTTC,CASSRLAGDEQYF
NA,NA,TRBV27,TRBJ2-7,TGTGCCAGCAGTTTAAAAGGTCCGGATAACCTCCAAACTTTCTACGAGCAGTACTTC,CASSLKGPDNLQTFYEQYF
NA,NA,TRBV7-2,TRBJ2-2,TGTGCCAGCAGCTTCAGCAGGGCCGCCGGGGAGCTGTTTTTT,CASSFSRAAGELFF